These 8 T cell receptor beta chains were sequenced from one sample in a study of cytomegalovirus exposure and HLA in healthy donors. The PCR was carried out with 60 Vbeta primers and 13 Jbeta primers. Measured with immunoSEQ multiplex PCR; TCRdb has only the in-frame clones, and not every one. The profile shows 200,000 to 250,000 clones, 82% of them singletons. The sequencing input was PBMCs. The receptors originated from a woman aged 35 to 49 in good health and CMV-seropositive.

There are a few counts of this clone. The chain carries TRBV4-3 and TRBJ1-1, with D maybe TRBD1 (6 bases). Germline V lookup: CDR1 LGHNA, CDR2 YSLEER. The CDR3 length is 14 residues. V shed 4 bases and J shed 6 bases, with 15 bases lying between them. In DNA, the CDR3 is TGCGCCAGCAGCCCTGGTCTTGCAGGGGCTGAAGCTTTCTTT. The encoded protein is CASSPGLAGAEAFF.

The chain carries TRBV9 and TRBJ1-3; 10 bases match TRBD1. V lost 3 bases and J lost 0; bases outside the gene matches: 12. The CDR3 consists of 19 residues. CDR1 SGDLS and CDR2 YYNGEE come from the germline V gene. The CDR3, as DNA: TGTGCCAGCAGCGGTAGCCAAGGGACAGGGGAGGACTCTGGAAACACCATATATTTT. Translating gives CASSGSQGTGEDSGNTIYF.

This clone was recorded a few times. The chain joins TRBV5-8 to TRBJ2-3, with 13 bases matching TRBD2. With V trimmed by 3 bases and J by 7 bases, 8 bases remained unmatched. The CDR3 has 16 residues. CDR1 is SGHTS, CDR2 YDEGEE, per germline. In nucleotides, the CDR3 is TGTGCCAGCAGCTCAACCCGGACTAGCGGGAGCTATACGCAGTATTTT. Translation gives CASSSTRTSGSYTQYF.

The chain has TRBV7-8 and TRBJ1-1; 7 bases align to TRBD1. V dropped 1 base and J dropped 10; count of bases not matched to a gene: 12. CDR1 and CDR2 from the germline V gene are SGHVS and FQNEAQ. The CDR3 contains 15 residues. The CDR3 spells CASSLVGGRQFRAFF. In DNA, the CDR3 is TGTGCCAGCAGCTTAGTAGGGGGCCGACAATTTCGAGCTTTCTTT. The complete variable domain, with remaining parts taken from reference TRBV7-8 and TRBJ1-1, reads GAGVSQSPRYKVAKRGQDVALRCDPISGHVSLFWYQQALGQGPEFLTYFQNEAQLDKSGLPSDRFFAERPEGSVSTLKIQRTQQEDSAVYLCASSLVGGRQFRAFFGQGTRLTVV.

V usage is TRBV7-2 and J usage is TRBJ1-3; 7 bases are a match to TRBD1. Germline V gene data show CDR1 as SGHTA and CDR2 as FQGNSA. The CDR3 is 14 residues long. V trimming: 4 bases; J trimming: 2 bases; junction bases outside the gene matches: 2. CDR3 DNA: TGTGCCAGCAGCTCGACAGGGACTGGAAACACCATATATTTT. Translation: CASSSTGTGNTIYF.

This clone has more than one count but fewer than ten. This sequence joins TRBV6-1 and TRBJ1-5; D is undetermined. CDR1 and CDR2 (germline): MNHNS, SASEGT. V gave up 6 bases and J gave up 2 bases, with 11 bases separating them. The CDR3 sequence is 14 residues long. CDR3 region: CASRPGPRNQPQHF. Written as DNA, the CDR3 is TGTGCCAGCAGACCTGGGCCTCGCAATCAGCCCCAGCATTTT.

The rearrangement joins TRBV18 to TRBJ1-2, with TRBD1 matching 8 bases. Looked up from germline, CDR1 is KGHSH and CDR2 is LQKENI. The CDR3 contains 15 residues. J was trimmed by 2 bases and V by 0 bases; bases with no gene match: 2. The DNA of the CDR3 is TGTGCCAGCTCACCACCCCGACAGGGGAACTATGGCTACACCTTC. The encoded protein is CASSPPRQGNYGYTF.

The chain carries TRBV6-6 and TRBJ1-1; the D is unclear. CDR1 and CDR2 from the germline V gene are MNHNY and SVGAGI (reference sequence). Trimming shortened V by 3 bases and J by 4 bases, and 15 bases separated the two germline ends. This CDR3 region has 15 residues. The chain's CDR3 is CASSYNPHSGTEAFF. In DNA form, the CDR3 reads TGTGCCAGCAGTTATAACCCACACAGTGGCACTGAAGCTTTCTTT.